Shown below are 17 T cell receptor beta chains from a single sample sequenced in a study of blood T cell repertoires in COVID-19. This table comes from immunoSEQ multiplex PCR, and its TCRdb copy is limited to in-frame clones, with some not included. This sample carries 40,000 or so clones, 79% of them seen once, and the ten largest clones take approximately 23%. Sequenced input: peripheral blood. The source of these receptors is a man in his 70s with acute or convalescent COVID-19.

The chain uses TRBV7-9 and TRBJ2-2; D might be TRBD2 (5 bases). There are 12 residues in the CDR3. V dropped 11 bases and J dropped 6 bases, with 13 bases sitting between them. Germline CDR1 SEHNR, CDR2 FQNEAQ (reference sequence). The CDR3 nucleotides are TGTGCCCGACGAGGGTACTCCGGGGAGCTGTTTTTT. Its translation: CARRGYSGELFF.

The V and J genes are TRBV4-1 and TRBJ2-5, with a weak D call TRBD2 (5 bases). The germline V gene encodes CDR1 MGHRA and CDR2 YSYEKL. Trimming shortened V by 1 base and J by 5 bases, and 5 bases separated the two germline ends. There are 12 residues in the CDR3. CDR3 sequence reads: CASSQAGETQYF. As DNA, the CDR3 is TGCGCCAGCAGCCAAGCGGGGGAGACCCAGTACTTC.

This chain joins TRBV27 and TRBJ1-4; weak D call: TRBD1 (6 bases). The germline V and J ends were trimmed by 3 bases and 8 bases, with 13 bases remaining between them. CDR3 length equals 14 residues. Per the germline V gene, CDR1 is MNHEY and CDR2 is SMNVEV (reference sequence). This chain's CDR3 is CASSLMAGDEKLFF. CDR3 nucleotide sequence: TGTGCCAGCAGTTTGATGGCAGGGGACGAAAAACTGTTTTTT.

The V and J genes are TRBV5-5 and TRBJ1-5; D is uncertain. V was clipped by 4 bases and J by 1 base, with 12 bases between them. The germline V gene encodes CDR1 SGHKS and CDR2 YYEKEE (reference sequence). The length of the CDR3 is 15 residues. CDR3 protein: CASSISLGSNQPQHF. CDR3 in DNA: TGTGCCAGCAGCATTTCTCTCGGGAGCAATCAGCCCCAGCATTTT.

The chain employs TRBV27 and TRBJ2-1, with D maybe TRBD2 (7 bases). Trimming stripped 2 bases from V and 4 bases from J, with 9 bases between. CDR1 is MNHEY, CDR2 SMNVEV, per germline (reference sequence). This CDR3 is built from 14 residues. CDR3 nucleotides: TGTGCCAGCAGTTTAGCGGGGGCTTACAATGAGCAGTTCTTC. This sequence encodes CASSLAGAYNEQFF.

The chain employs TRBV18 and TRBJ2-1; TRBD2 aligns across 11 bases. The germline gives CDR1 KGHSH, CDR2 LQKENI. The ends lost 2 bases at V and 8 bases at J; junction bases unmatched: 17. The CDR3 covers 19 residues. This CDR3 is CASSPRSGLAGGTRDEQFF. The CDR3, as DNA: TGTGCCAGCTCACCAAGGAGCGGGTTAGCGGGAGGGACACGAGATGAGCAGTTCTTC. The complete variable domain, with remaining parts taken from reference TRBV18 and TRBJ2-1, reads NAGVMQNPRHLVRRRGQEARLRCSPMKGHSHVYWYRQLPEEGLKFMVYLQKENIIDESGMPKERFSAEFPKEGPSILRIQQVVRGDSAAYFCASSPRSGLAGGTRDEQFFGPGTRLTVL.

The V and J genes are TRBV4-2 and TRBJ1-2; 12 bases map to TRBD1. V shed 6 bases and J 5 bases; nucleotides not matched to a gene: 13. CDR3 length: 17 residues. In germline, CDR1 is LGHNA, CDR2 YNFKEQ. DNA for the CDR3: TGTGCCAGCAGTCCTCAGGGACAGGGGGCCGTTAAGTATGGCTACACCTTC. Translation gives CASSPQGQGAVKYGYTF.

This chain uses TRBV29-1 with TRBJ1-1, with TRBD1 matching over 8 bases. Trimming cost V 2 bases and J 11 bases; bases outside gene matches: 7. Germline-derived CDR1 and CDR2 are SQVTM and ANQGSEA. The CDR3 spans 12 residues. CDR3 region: CSVEMGQEWAFF. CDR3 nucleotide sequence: TGCAGCGTTGAAATGGGACAGGAATGGGCTTTCTTT. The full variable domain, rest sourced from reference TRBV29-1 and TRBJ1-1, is SAVISQKPSRDICQRGTSLTIQCQVDSQVTMMFWYRQQPGQSLTLIATANQGSEATYESGFVIDKFPISRPNLTFSTLTVSNMSPEDSSIYLCSVEMGQEWAFFGQGTRLTVV.

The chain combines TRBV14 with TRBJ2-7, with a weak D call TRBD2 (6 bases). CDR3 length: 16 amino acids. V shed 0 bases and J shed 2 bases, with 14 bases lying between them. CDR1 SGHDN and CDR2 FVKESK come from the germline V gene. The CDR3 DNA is TGTGCCAGCAGCCAAGATCTTGGTGGAGGGACCTACGAGCAGTACTTC. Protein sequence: CASSQDLGGGTYEQYF.

CDR3 residues: CASRLGQGWEKLFF. CDR3 sequence (DNA): TGTGCCAGCAGACTTGGACAGGGGTGGGAAAAACTGTTTTTT. This chain links TRBV28 with TRBJ1-4; 9 bases are shared with TRBD1. V shed 6 bases and J 8 bases; nucleotides not matched to a gene: 7. The V gene's germline CDR1 is MDHEN and CDR2 SYDVKM. This CDR3 has 14 amino acids.

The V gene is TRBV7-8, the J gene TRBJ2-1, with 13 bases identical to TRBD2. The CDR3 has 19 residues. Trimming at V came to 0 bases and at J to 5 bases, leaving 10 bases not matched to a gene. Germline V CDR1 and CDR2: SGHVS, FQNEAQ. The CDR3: CASSLARTSGSRNDNEQFF. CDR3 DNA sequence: TGTGCCAGCAGCTTAGCTCGGACTAGCGGGAGTCGGAACGACAATGAGCAGTTCTTC.

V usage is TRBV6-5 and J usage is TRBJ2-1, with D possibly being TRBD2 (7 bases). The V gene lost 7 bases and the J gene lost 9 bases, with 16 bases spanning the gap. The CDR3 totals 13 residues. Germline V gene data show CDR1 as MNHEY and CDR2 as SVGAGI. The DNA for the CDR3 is TGTGCCAGCACGGGGAGGGAGGGGGGTGAGCAGTTCTTC. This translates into CASTGREGGEQFF.

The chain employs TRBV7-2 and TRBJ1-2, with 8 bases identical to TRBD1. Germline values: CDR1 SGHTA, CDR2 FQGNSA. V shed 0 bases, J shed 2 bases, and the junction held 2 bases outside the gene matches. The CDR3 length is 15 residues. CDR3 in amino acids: CASSLARDRNYGYTF. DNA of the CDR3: TGTGCCAGCAGCTTAGCGAGGGACAGGAACTATGGCTACACCTTC.

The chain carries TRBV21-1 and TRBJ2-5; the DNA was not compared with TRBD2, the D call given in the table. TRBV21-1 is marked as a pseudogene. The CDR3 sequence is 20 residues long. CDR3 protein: CASSKAVGSSPGPKKETQYF. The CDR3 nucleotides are TGTGCCAGCAGCAAAGCAGTGGGGAGCTCACCCGGGCCTAAAAAAGAGACCCAGTACTTC.

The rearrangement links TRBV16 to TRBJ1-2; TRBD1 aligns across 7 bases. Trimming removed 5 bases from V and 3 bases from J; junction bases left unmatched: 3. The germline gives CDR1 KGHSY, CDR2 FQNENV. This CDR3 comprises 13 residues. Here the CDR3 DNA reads TGTGCCAGCAGCACCGACAGGGACTATGGCTACACCTTC. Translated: CASSTDRDYGYTF.

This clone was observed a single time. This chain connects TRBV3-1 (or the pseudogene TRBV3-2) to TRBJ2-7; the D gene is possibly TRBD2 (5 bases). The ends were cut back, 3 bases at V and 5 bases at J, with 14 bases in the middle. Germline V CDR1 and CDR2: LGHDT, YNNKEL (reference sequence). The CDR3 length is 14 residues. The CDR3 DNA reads TGTGCCAGCAGCCAGAGGACTGGTATTCACGAGCAGTACTTC. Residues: CASSQRTGIHEQYF.

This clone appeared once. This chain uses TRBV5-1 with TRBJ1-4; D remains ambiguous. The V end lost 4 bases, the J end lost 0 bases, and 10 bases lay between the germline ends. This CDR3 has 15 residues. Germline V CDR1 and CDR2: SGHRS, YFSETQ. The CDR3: CASSLEFATNEKLFF. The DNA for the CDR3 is TGCGCCAGCAGCCTAGAGTTCGCAACTAATGAAAAACTGTTTTTT. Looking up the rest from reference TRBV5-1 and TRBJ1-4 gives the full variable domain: KAGVTQTPRYLIKTRGQQVTLSCSPISGHRSVSWYQQTPGQGLQFLFEYFSETQRNKGNFPGRFSGRQFSNSRSEMNVSTLELGDSALYLCASSLEFATNEKLFFGSGTQLSVL.